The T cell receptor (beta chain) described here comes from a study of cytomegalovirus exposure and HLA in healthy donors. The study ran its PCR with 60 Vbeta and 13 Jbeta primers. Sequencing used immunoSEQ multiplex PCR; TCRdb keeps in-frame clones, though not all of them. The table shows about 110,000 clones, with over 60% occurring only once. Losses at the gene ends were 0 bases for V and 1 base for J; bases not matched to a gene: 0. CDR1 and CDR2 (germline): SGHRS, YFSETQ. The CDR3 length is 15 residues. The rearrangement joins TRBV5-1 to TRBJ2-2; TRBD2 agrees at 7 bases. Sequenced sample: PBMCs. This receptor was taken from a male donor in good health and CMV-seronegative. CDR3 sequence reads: CASSLASGNTGELFF. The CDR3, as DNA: TGCGCCAGCAGCTTGGCTAGCGGGAACACCGGGGAGCTGTTTTTT.